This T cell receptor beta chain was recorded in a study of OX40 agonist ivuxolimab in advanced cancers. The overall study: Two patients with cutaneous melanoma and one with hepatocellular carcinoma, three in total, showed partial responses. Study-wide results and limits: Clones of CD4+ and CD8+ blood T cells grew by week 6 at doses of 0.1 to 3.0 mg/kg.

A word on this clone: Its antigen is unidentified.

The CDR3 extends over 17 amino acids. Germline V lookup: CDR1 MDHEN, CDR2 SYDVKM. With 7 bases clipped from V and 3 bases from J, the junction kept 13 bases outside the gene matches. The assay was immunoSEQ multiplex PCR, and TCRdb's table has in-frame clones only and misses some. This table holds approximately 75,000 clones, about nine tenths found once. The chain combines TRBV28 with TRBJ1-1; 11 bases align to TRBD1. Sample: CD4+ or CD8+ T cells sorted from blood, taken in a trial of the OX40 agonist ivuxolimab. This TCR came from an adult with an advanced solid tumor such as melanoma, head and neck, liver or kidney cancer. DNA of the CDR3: TGTGCCAGCACCCCCTGGGGGACAGGGGGTGGGTACACTGAAGCTTTCTTT. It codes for CASTPWGTGGGYTEAFF.